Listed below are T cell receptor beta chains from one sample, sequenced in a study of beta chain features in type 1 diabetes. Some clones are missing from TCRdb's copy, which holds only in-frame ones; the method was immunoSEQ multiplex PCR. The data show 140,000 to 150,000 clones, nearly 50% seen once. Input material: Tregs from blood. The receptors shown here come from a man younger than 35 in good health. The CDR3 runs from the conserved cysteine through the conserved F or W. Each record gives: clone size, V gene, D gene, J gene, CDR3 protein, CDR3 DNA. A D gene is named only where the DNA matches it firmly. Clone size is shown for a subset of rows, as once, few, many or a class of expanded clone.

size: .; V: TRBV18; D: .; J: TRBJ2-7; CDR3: CASSRIAGANEQYF; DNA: TGTGCCAGCTCACGTATCGCGGGGGCTAACGAGCAGTACTTC
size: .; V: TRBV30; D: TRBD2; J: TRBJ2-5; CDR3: CAWGFGGGETQYF; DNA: TGTGCCTGGGGGTTTGGCGGGGGGGAGACCCAGTACTTC
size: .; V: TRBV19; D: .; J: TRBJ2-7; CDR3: CASRPRGSGYEQYF; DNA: TGTGCCAGTAGACCCCGAGGAAGCGGCTACGAGCAGTACTTC
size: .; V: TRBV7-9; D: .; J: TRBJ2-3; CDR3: CASSLGLVTDTQYF; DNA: TGTGCCAGCAGCTTGGGCCTCGTGACAGATACGCAGTATTTT
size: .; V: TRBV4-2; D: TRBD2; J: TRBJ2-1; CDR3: CASSQDSSTGGPGEQFF; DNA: TGTGCCAGCAGCCAAGACAGCTCAACGGGAGGGCCTGGTGAGCAGTTCTTC
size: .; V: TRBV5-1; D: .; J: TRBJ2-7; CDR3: CASSLVTGPHEQYF; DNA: TGCGCCAGCAGCTTGGTAACAGGGCCCCACGAGCAGTACTTC
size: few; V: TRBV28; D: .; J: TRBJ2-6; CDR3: CASSDRSGANVLTF; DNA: TGTGCCAGCAGCGACAGGTCTGGGGCCAACGTCCTGACTTTC
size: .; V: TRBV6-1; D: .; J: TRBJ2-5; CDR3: CASSQTGTGKKTQYF; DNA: TGTGCCAGCAGTCAAACAGGGACCGGAAAGAAGACCCAGTACTTC
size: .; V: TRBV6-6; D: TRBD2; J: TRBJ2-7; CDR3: CASSYGGGNEQYF; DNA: TGTGCCAGCAGTTACGGGGGGGGAAACGAGCAGTACTTC
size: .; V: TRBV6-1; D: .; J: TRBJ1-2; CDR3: CASSEYRGQSYGYTF; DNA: TGTGCCAGCAGTGAATATAGAGGGCAGAGCTATGGCTACACCTTC
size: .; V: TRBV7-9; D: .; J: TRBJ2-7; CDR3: CAVHDAAPYEQYF; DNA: TGTGCCGTCCACGACGCGGCTCCCTACGAGCAGTACTTC
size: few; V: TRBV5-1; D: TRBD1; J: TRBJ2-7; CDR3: CASSLGTVVYEQYF; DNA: TGCGCCAGCAGCTTAGGGACAGTCGTCTACGAGCAGTACTTC
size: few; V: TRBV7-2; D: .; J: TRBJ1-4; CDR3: CASSLVPVTNEKLFF; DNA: TGTGCCAGCAGCTTAGTTCCGGTAACTAATGAAAAACTGTTTTTT
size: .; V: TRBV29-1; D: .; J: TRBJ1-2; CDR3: CSVDREVFRYGYTF; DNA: TGCAGCGTTGACAGGGAGGTCTTTCGGTATGGCTACACCTTC
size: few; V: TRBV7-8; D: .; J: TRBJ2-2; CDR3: CASSLGLDAGELFF; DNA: TGTGCCAGCAGCTTAGGTCTAGATGCCGGGGAGCTGTTTTTT
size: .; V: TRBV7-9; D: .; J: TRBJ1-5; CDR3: CASSLYQEHQPQHF; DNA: TGTGCCAGCAGCTTATACCAGGAACATCAGCCCCAGCATTTT